Below are 14 T cell receptor beta chains sequenced from a single sample in a study of graft-versus-host responses after intestinal transplantation. Their recognized antigens are unknown. Profiled with immunoSEQ multiplex PCR; TCRdb holds only in-frame clones, not every one. The sample has more than 80,000 clones, 88% seen once. Source: unstimulated CD4+ T cells sorted from spleen or lymph node cells, taken before transplant. These receptors all stem from a human donor who was the organ donor for an intestinal transplant.

In this sample, this clone turned up once. The genes are TRBV6-6 and TRBJ2-1; D unresolved. This CDR3 is 16 amino acids long. V gave up 2 bases and J gave up 5 bases, with 16 bases separating them. The germline V gene has CDR1 MNHNY and CDR2 SVGAGI (reference sequence). CDR3 amino acids: CASSYDTTLYNNEQFF. The CDR3 DNA follows: TGTGCCAGCAGTTACGACACCACCCTCTATAACAATGAGCAGTTCTTC.

V usage is TRBV18 and J usage is TRBJ1-3; 7 positions agree with TRBD1. CDR3 length: 14 amino acids. V dropped 5 bases and J dropped 2; count of bases not matched to a gene: 3. Germline CDR1 reads KGHSH; CDR2 reads LQKENI. The CDR3 sequence is CASSFDRAGNTIYF. CDR3 nucleotide sequence: TGTGCCAGCTCATTCGACAGGGCTGGAAACACCATATATTTT. Based on the CDR3 plus reference TRBV18 and TRBJ1-3, the full variable domain is NAGVMQNPRHLVRRRGQEARLRCSPMKGHSHVYWYRQLPEEGLKFMVYLQKENIIDESGMPKERFSAEFPKEGPSILRIQQVVRGDSAAYFCASSFDRAGNTIYFGEGSWLTVV.

The chain uses TRBV25-1 and TRBJ2-3; 7 bases match TRBD1. The germline V gene encodes CDR1 MGHDK and CDR2 SYGVNS. The CDR3 has 14 residues. Trimming removed 5 bases from V and 2 bases from J; junction bases left unmatched: 4. CDR3 loop: CASSPGGTTDTQYF. CDR3 sequence (DNA): TGTGCCAGCAGTCCAGGGGGAACCACAGATACGCAGTATTTT.

V and J are TRBV5-4 and TRBJ2-3; D perhaps matches TRBD1 (5 bases). Looked up from germline, CDR1 is SGHNT and CDR2 is YYREEE (reference sequence). The CDR3 runs to 14 residues. V lost 4 bases to trimming and J lost 2 bases, with 11 bases between them. The CDR3 DNA reads as TGTGCCAGCAGCATAAACAGGTACACAGATACGCAGTATTTT. Its protein is CASSINRYTDTQYF.

The V and J genes are TRBV7-6 and TRBJ2-7; D call uncertain. The CDR3 has 14 amino acids. Germline assignment: CDR1 SGHVS and CDR2 FNYEAQ. Trimming shortened V by 1 base and J by 4 bases, and 11 bases separated the two germline ends. CDR3 sequence reads: CASSLGSDLYEQYF. The CDR3 DNA follows: TGTGCCAGCAGCTTAGGGTCCGACTTGTACGAGCAGTACTTC.

V is TRBV28 and J is TRBJ1-1; D remains ambiguous. Trimming removed 2 bases at V and 7 bases at J, with 5 bases between. The germline V gene has CDR1 MDHEN and CDR2 SYDVKM. This CDR3 has 11 residues. CDR3 amino acids: CASSLGSEAFF. CDR3 nucleotide sequence: TGTGCCAGCAGTTTAGGCAGTGAAGCTTTCTTT. Full variable domain (rest looked up from reference TRBV28 and TRBJ1-1): DVKVTQSSRYLVKRTGEKVFLECVQDMDHENMFWYRQDPGLGLRLIYFSYDVKMKEKGDIPEGYSVSREKKERFSLILESASTNQTSMYLCASSLGSEAFFGQGTRLTVV.

This clone has just a few counts. The V gene is TRBV2, the J gene TRBJ2-7, with a possible D match to TRBD1 (6 bases). V was trimmed by 5 bases and J by 6 bases, leaving 11 bases between them. Germline values: CDR1 SNHLY, CDR2 FYNNEI. The CDR3 extends over 12 amino acids. The DNA for the CDR3 is TGTGCCAGCAGTCGACAGGTGGGCGAGCAGTACTTC. It codes for CASSRQVGEQYF. The full variable domain, rest sourced from reference TRBV2 and TRBJ2-7, is EPEVTQTPSHQVTQMGQEVILRCVPISNHLYFYWYRQILGQKVEFLVSFYNNEISEKSEIFDDQFSVERPDGSNFTLKIRSTKLEDSAMYFCASSRQVGEQYFGPGTRLTVT.

This clone was found once. The chain uses TRBV6-5 and TRBJ1-1; 7 bases are a match to TRBD1. The CDR3 length is 14 residues. Germline CDR1 is MNHEY and CDR2 is SVGAGI. V was pared by 6 bases and J by 4 bases, with 8 bases of the junction left unmatched. Here the CDR3 reads CASSRPGQSTEAFF. The DNA of the CDR3 is TGTGCCAGCAGCAGACCGGGACAGTCCACTGAAGCTTTCTTT.

V usage is TRBV7-2 and J usage is TRBJ2-7, with 8 bases matching TRBD2. V lost 1 base and J lost 3; bases outside the gene matches: 5. The CDR3 runs 15 residues. Germline CDR1 is SGHTA and CDR2 is FQGNSA. The CDR3 sequence is CASSLGPGTSYEQYF. For the CDR3, the DNA is TGTGCCAGCAGCTTAGGGCCCGGGACTAGCTACGAGCAGTACTTC.

This chain links TRBV5-1 with TRBJ1-4; D not certain. CDR1 is SGHRS and CDR2 is YFSETQ in the germline V gene. This CDR3 is 14 amino acids long. Between the trimmed V and J ends, which lost 0 bases and 4 bases, there was a span of 7 bases. The CDR3 nucleotides read TGCGCCAGCAGCTTGGGCGGAGGTAATGAAAAACTGTTTTTT. It encodes CASSLGGGNEKLFF.

The CDR3 sequence is CASRPGTSGNNEQFF. CDR3 sequence (DNA): TGTGCCAGCAGACCCGGGACTAGCGGAAACAATGAGCAGTTCTTC. This sequence joins TRBV2 and TRBJ2-1, with TRBD2 identical over 11 bases. V dropped 6 bases and J dropped 5; count of bases not matched to a gene: 6. Germline lookup yields CDR1 SNHLY and CDR2 FYNNEI. This CDR3 spans 15 amino acids.

The chain combines TRBV11-2 with TRBJ2-7; D may be TRBD2 (6 bases). Deletions cut 1 base from V and 0 bases from J, with 10 bases between. The length of the CDR3 is 15 residues. CDR1 is SGHAT, CDR2 FQNNGV, per germline. The chain's CDR3 is CASSLVVGSSYEQYF. In DNA, the CDR3 is TGTGCCAGCAGCTTAGTTGTCGGGAGCTCCTACGAGCAGTACTTC.

In this sample, this clone turned up a few times. The chain joins TRBV5-1 to TRBJ2-3; D unresolved. Germline-derived CDR1 and CDR2 are SGHRS and YFSETQ. V gave up 3 bases and J gave up 4 bases, with 3 bases separating them. This CDR3 is built from 11 residues. CDR3 coding DNA: TGCGCCAGCAGCTCGGCAGATACGCAGTATTTT. Its protein product is CASSSADTQYF.

This chain uses TRBV19 with TRBJ2-6; 12 bases map to TRBD2. V lost 9 bases, J lost 0 bases, and 6 bases stayed unmatched. Germline assignment: CDR1 LNHDA and CDR2 SQIVND (reference sequence). The CDR3 consists of 17 residues. The CDR3 DNA sequence: TGTGCCAGCCAAAGGACTAGCGGGGCCTCTGGGGCCAACGTCCTGACTTTC. Translation gives CASQRTSGASGANVLTF.